This passage covers 26 T cell receptor beta chains from one sample sequenced in a study of a mutant IDH1 vaccine in newly diagnosed glioma. This sample's time point: week 47, end of study. A single vaccine dose contained 300 ug of mutant IDH1 20-mer peptide, and topical imiquimod was used with it. Clones were sequenced by immunoSEQ multiplex PCR, and TCRdb holds only the in-frame ones, with some missing. The data show tens of thousands of clones, 70% to 85% seen once. Their target antigens are unknown. The specimen was PBMCs, collected from a glioma patient whose treatment included an IDH1 peptide vaccine. The receptors stem from a man aged 18 to 35 with glioma. Some clones in this sample may be carry-over from other donors' samples.

This chain links TRBV7-3 with TRBJ1-3, with D hard to call. CDR3 size: 16 residues. Germline CDR1 reads SGHTA; CDR2 reads FQGTGA. Trimming cost V 0 bases and J 2 bases, with 11 bases left between them. CDR3 sequence: CASSLTPATPGNTIYF. CDR3 nucleotides: TGTGCCAGCAGCTTAACTCCAGCGACCCCTGGAAACACCATATATTTT.

V and J are TRBV10-3 and TRBJ2-5; 9 nucleotides align to TRBD2. The V segment lost 3 bases and the J segment 4 bases; nucleotides outside the gene matches: 3. The CDR3 covers 14 residues. Germline V gives CDR1 ENHRY, CDR2 SYGVKD. The DNA of the CDR3 is TGTGCCATCAGTGAAGCTAGCGGGATAGAGACCCAGTACTTC. Translated: CAISEASGIETQYF.

The chain links TRBV15 to TRBJ2-7; the D is unclear. With 0 bases removed from V and 1 base from J, the gap between germline ends came to 7 bases. CDR3 length: 14 amino acids. Germline CDR1 reads LNHNV; CDR2 reads YYDKDF (reference sequence). This chain's CDR3 is CATSRDGSSYEQYF. CDR3 DNA sequence: TGTGCCACCAGCAGAGACGGGTCATCCTACGAGCAGTACTTC.

The V call is TRBV9, the J call TRBJ2-7, with D possibly TRBD2 on 5 matching bases. Trimming pared 0 bases from V and 6 bases from J, leaving 13 bases between. Germline V lookup: CDR1 SGDLS, CDR2 YYNGEE. The CDR3 is 14 amino acids. The CDR3 reads CASSVGFRGVEQYF. As DNA, the CDR3 is TGTGCCAGCAGCGTAGGTTTTCGGGGAGTCGAGCAGTACTTC.

The CDR3 spells CASSMDRGSYEQYF. The CDR3 nucleotides read TGTGCCAGCAGTATGGACAGGGGATCTTACGAGCAGTACTTC. The V and J genes are TRBV6-5 and TRBJ2-7; 9 bases line up with TRBD1. V trimming: 5 bases; J trimming: 4 bases; junction bases outside the gene matches: 6. CDR3 length equals 14 residues. Germline lookup yields CDR1 MNHEY and CDR2 SVGAGI.

V usage is TRBV30 and J usage is TRBJ2-3; D call uncertain. The CDR3 sequence is 14 residues long. Germline CDR1 GTSNPN, CDR2 SVGIG (reference sequence). The V gene lost 2 bases and the J gene lost 8 bases, with 17 bases spanning the gap. CDR3 in DNA: TGTGCCTGGAGTAGAGCTCAAGGTATAGGTACGCAGTATTTT. This translates into CAWSRAQGIGTQYF.

The J gene is TRBJ2-4, the V gene TRBV9; the match to TRBD1 covers 8 bases. The CDR3 extends over 16 amino acids. Per the germline V gene, CDR1 is SGDLS and CDR2 is YYNGEE. Trimming took 0 bases from V and 3 from J; bases not matched to a gene: 5. CDR3 nucleotides: TGTGCCAGCAGCGTAGCAGGGGGCGCGGGCAAAAACATTCAGTACTTC. This encodes CASSVAGGAGKNIQYF.

The chain links TRBV2 to TRBJ2-2; possible D gene TRBD2, 5 bases. This CDR3 is 15 amino acids long. Germline-derived CDR1 and CDR2 are SNHLY and FYNNEI. Trimming removed 7 bases at V and 4 bases at J, with 16 bases between. The CDR3: CASTPVVRGTGELFF. The CDR3 nucleotides read TGTGCCAGCACCCCCGTGGTTCGGGGCACCGGGGAGCTGTTTTTT. Using reference TRBV2 and TRBJ2-2 for the parts outside the CDR3, the full variable domain is EPEVTQTPSHQVTQMGQEVILRCVPISNHLYFYWYRQILGQKVEFLVSFYNNEISEKSEIFDDQFSVERPDGSNFTLKIRSTKLEDSAMYFCASTPVVRGTGELFFGEGSRLTVL.

The rearrangement uses TRBV6-4 and TRBJ2-7, with a tentative D call TRBD2 (5 bases). The CDR3 contains 14 residues. Germline-derived CDR1 and CDR2 are MRHNA and SNTAGT. V was shortened by 5 bases and J by 0 bases, with 11 bases between the two germline ends. The CDR3 region is CASSTRRSSYEQYF. As DNA, the CDR3 is TGTGCCAGCAGTACTAGGAGGAGCTCCTACGAGCAGTACTTC.

The chain employs TRBV2 and TRBJ1-2; D call uncertain. Germline V lookup: CDR1 SNHLY, CDR2 FYNNEI. The ends were cut back, 7 bases at V and 2 bases at J, with 11 bases in the middle. This CDR3 has 13 amino acids. For the CDR3, the DNA is TGTGCCAGCAACGGTGATGGGAACTATGGCTACACCTTC. Protein: CASNGDGNYGYTF.

This clone appeared once. The CDR3 DNA is TGTGCCAGCAGTTACTCGCAGCGGGGGGGAGAGCAGTACTTC. Its translation is CASSYSQRGGEQYF. The chain employs TRBV6-6 and TRBJ2-7; 10 nucleotides line up with TRBD2. This CDR3 has 14 amino acids. Losses at the gene ends were 0 bases for V and 7 bases for J; bases not matched to a gene: 3. Germline lookup yields CDR1 MNHNY and CDR2 SVGAGI (reference sequence).

The chain has TRBV15 and TRBJ1-4; D is perhaps TRBD1 (5 bases). The V and J ends lost 2 bases and 7 bases respectively, with 20 bases between them. CDR1 and CDR2 (germline): LNHNV, YYDKDF (reference sequence). CDR3 length: 17 amino acids. CDR3 residues: CATSRHSSGPLPEKLFF. The CDR3 DNA reads as TGTGCCACCAGCAGACACTCCTCGGGGCCCCTTCCTGAAAAACTGTTTTTT.

There are a few counts of this clone. The chain is built from TRBV28 and TRBJ2-1; 7 bases are shared with TRBD2. V was pared by 5 bases and J by 4 bases, with 14 bases of the junction left unmatched. The CDR3 covers 17 residues. From germline, CDR1 is MDHEN and CDR2 SYDVKM. As DNA, the CDR3 is TGTGCCAGCAGTCCTACGACCCGGGAGGTCGAGTACAATGAGCAGTTCTTC. Translation gives CASSPTTREVEYNEQFF.

The CDR3 protein is CASSPNSGTTNEKLFF. The CDR3 nucleotides read TGTGCCAGCTCACCCAACTCCGGTACAACTAATGAAAAACTGTTTTTT. The genes are TRBV18 and TRBJ1-4; D remains ambiguous. V dropped 3 bases and J dropped 0 bases, with 11 bases sitting between them. CDR3 length equals 16 residues. CDR1 is KGHSH and CDR2 is LQKENI in the germline V gene.

The rearrangement uses TRBV29-1 and TRBJ2-3; 9 bases match TRBD2. Trimming took 3 bases from V and 6 from J; bases not matched to a gene: 7. Germline loops: CDR1 SQVTM, CDR2 ANQGSEA. The CDR3 has 14 amino acids. CDR3 DNA sequence: TGCAGCGTTGATCGCGGGGGGGCGGGGGATACGCAGTATTTT. Protein sequence: CSVDRGGAGDTQYF.

This clone has only a few counts. This chain uses TRBV19 with TRBJ1-1; D unclear. Germline CDR1 and CDR2: LNHDA and SQIVND (reference sequence). This CDR3 is 14 amino acids long. Trimming removed 9 bases at V and 3 bases at J, with 17 bases between. CDR3 sequence reads: CASTLGAGDTEAFF. CDR3 DNA sequence: TGTGCCAGCACCCTCGGAGCAGGTGACACTGAAGCTTTCTTT.

This chain uses TRBV29-1 with TRBJ2-1; D is undetermined. The V gene's germline CDR1 is SQVTM and CDR2 ANQGSEA. This CDR3 spans 12 amino acids. Deletions cut 4 bases from V and 4 bases from J, with 8 bases between. The CDR3 region is CSVVRQYNEQFF. Written as DNA, the CDR3 is TGCAGCGTTGTTCGGCAGTACAATGAGCAGTTCTTC.

The chain carries TRBV11-2 and TRBJ1-1, with a tentative D call TRBD1 (6 bases). The CDR3 is 15 residues long. Trimming removed 5 bases from V and 0 bases from J, with 13 bases in between. Germline V gives CDR1 SGHAT, CDR2 FQNNGV. The CDR3 nucleotides are TGTGCCAGCAGCACTCGGACAGATTTGAACACTGAAGCTTTCTTT. Translation gives CASSTRTDLNTEAFF.

The V and J genes are TRBV7-2 and TRBJ2-2, with TRBD1 matching 7 bases. CDR1 and CDR2 from the germline V gene are SGHTA and FQGNSA. This CDR3 comprises 13 residues. The J segment lost 5 bases and the V segment lost 6 bases, leaving 3 bases of the junction unmatched. In nucleotides, the CDR3 is TGTGCCAGCAGTCTCAGGGGGACCGGGGAGCTGTTTTTT. This translates into CASSLRGTGELFF.

The chain has TRBV5-1 and TRBJ2-3, with D hard to call. This CDR3 is 15 amino acids long. The V end was cut by 1 base, the J end by 1 base, with 10 bases between. Germline V CDR1 and CDR2: SGHRS, YFSETQ. The CDR3 here is CASSLRSLGTDTQYF. The DNA of the CDR3 is TGCGCCAGCAGCTTGCGGTCATTAGGCACAGATACGCAGTATTTT.

V gene TRBV27 combines with J gene TRBJ2-2; D tentatively reads TRBD1 or TRBD2 (5 bases each). Per the germline V gene, CDR1 is MNHEY and CDR2 is SMNVEV (reference sequence). The CDR3 sequence is 13 residues long. The ends were cut back, 4 bases at V and 10 bases at J, with 13 bases in the middle. The CDR3 DNA follows: TGTGCCAGCAGTTCCCACCCCGGGGCGGAGCTGTTTTTT. It encodes CASSSHPGAELFF.

This clone showed up just once. The chain joins TRBV5-1 to TRBJ1-1; D is ambiguous. The V end was cut by 1 base, the J end by 3 bases, with 10 bases between. The CDR3 sequence is 14 residues long. Per germline, CDR1 SGHRS and CDR2 YFSETQ. CDR3 region: CASSLLSPDTEAFF. Here the CDR3 DNA reads TGCGCCAGCAGCTTGTTGTCGCCCGACACTGAAGCTTTCTTT. The complete variable domain, with remaining parts taken from reference TRBV5-1 and TRBJ1-1, reads KAGVTQTPRYLIKTRGQQVTLSCSPISGHRSVSWYQQTPGQGLQFLFEYFSETQRNKGNFPGRFSGRQFSNSRSEMNVSTLELGDSALYLCASSLLSPDTEAFFGQGTRLTVV.

This clone has only a few counts. The V gene is TRBV25-1, the J gene TRBJ1-1; 10 bases are a match to TRBD1. With 5 bases clipped from V and 4 bases from J, the junction kept 1 base outside the gene matches. The CDR3 length is 13 residues. The V gene's germline CDR1 is MGHDK and CDR2 SYGVNS. CDR3 in DNA: TGTGCCAGCAGTTGGGACAGGGGCACTGAAGCTTTCTTT. Translating it yields CASSWDRGTEAFF.

J is TRBJ1-5 and V is TRBV30; tentative D call: TRBD1 (5 bases). V gave up 5 bases and J gave up 6 bases, with 17 bases separating them. The V gene's germline CDR1 is GTSNPN and CDR2 SVGIG (reference sequence). CDR3 size: 14 residues. The DNA of the CDR3 is TGTGCCTGGCAGGGTGTGGCAGAAGGTCAGCCCCAGCATTTT. Translating it yields CAWQGVAEGQPQHF.

The chain carries TRBV5-6 and TRBJ2-1; D remains unclear. CDR1 is SGHDT, CDR2 YYEEEE, per germline. The CDR3 length is 11 residues. V was trimmed by 1 base and J by 10 bases, leaving 6 bases between them. The DNA of the CDR3 is TGTGCCAGCAGCTTGACAGAAGAGCAGTTCTTC. Encoded protein: CASSLTEEQFF.

This clone appeared once. The V gene is TRBV4-2, the J gene TRBJ2-1; TRBD1 might be the D (7 bases). The V gene lost 0 bases and the J gene lost 7 bases, with 10 bases spanning the gap. This CDR3 is built from 14 residues. Looked up from germline, CDR1 is LGHNA and CDR2 is YNFKEQ. The DNA for the CDR3 is TGTGCCAGCAGCCAAGATTCAGGGGGGAATGAGCAGTTCTTC. Encoded protein: CASSQDSGGNEQFF.